This TCR beta chain was recovered during a study of T cell responses to AZD1222 COVID-19 vaccine. Study-wide points: White British people made up most donors, females outnumbered males, and clonal diversity was possibly underestimated.

Profiling relied on immunoSEQ multiplex PCR, and the TCRdb table lists in-frame clones only, not all of them. The table shows 200,000 or so clones, with about 87% occurring only once. In the case of this clone: Its antigen is still unknown.

Germline CDR1 reads SGHRS; CDR2 reads YFSETQ. This CDR3 contains 13 residues. V shed 4 bases and J shed 1 base, with 8 bases lying between them. The receptor was derived from an adult in good health. The sequencing here drew on peripheral blood, taken on day 0 of MenACWY control vaccination. The chain is built from TRBV5-1 and TRBJ2-5; D is uncertain. The DNA of the CDR3 is TGCGCCAGCAGCCCATCTAGCCAAGAGACCCAGTACTTC. Translation gives CASSPSSQETQYF.